A single TCR beta chain is shown here with its context. The table came from immunoSEQ multiplex PCR; TCRdb's copy has only in-frame clones and leaves some out. This repertoire shows some 120,000 clones, 84% found once; its top ten account for around an eighth. These data originate in a study of blood T cell repertoires in COVID-19. Germline CDR1 SGDLS, CDR2 YYNGEE. With V trimmed by 4 bases and J by 5 bases, 11 bases remained unmatched. CDR3 length equals 16 residues. The sequenced sample consisted of peripheral blood. This receptor was identified in a woman under 40 who had recovered from COVID-19. V usage is TRBV9 and J usage is TRBJ2-5, with 10 bases fitting TRBD2. Written as DNA, the CDR3 is TGTGCCAGCAGCCCCCGGGGATATAGCGGGAGGGAGACCCAGTACTTC. This gives the protein CASSPRGYSGRETQYF.